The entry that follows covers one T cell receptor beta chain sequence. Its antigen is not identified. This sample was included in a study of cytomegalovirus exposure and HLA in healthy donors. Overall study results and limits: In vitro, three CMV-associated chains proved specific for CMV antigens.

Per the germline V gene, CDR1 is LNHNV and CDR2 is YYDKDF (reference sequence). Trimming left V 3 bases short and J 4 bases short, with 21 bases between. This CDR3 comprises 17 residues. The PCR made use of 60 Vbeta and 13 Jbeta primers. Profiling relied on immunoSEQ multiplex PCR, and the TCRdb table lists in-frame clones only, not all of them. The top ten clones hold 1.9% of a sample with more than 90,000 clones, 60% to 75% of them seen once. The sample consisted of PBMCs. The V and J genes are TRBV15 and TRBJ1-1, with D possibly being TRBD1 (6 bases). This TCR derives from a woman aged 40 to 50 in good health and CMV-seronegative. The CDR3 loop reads CATSRGTWGRRGTEAFF. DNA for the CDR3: TGTGCCACCAGCAGGGGTACCTGGGGGCGCAGGGGCACTGAAGCTTTCTTT.